The 23 T cell receptor beta chains reported below all come from one sample, sequenced in a study of T cells in Graves' hyperthyroidism and ophthalmopathy. There were TCR beta CDR3 regions amplified from RNA transcripts. A set of HTBI primers served as the primers for a first-round RT-PCR of the TCR CDR3. Via MiXCR, TCRdb re-called the multiplex PCR reads, giving one row per CDR3 protein. Counted here are about 640,000 distinct CDR3 sequences, 20% to 25% occurring once; the ten biggest clones make up around a third. Sequenced material: blood. These receptors were collected from a man aged 25-40 years with Graves' ophthalmopathy.

This clonotype was seen repeatedly, ten times or more. This CDR3 reads CSAREEGTYNEQFF. DNA of the CDR3: TGCAGTGCTAGAGAAGAGGGGACCTACAATGAGCAGTTCTTC. The chain has TRBV20-1 and TRBJ2-1; D assignment may be TRBD1 or TRBD2 (5 bases each). The CDR3 is 14 residues long. Germline loops: CDR1 DFQATT, CDR2 SNEGSKA (reference sequence). V lost 0 bases, J lost 2 bases, and 8 bases lay in between.

This clonotype was recorded at least ten times. The chain combines TRBV5-8 with TRBJ2-3; TRBD2 agrees at 12 bases. CDR1 is SGHTS, CDR2 YDEGEE, per germline. Trimming at V came to 4 bases and at J to 0 bases, leaving 6 bases not matched to a gene. The CDR3 is made up of 17 amino acids. CDR3 in amino acids: CASSRGTSGSSTDTQYF. The DNA of the CDR3 is TGTGCCAGCAGCCGTGGGACTAGCGGGTCAAGCACAGATACGCAGTATTTT.

The chain couples TRBV20-1 to TRBJ2-7, with D perhaps TRBD1 or TRBD2 (5 bases each). V was pared by 4 bases and J by 6 bases, with 19 bases between. The CDR3 sequence is 14 residues long. Looked up from germline, CDR1 is DFQATT and CDR2 is SNEGSKA (reference sequence). CDR3 loop: CSATGPHPLSEQYF. The DNA of the CDR3 is TGCAGTGCTACGGGACCCCACCCCCTCTCCGAGCAGTACTTC.

This clonotype was picked up many times. The DNA of the CDR3 is TGTGCCAGCAGTTCCGGGACCCTCGAGCAGTACTTC. Its translation: CASSSGTLEQYF. The J gene is TRBJ2-7, the V gene TRBV28, with D perhaps TRBD1 or TRBD2 (5 bases each). The CDR3 totals 12 residues. The germline gives CDR1 MDHEN, CDR2 SYDVKM. Trimming removed 4 bases from V and 6 bases from J, with 10 bases in between. Together with reference TRBV28 and TRBJ2-7, the CDR3 gives the full variable domain: DVKVTQSSRYLVKRTGEKVFLECVQDMDHENMFWYRQDPGLGLRLIYFSYDVKMKEKGDIPEGYSVSREKKERFSLILESASTNQTSMYLCASSSGTLEQYFGPGTRLTVT.

This clonotype was counted ten times or more. This rearrangement joins TRBV11-1 to TRBJ2-7, with 8 bases matching TRBD1. The V and J ends lost 4 bases and 3 bases, in that order; junction bases with no gene match: 8. The germline gives CDR1 SGHAT, CDR2 FQDESV (reference sequence). This CDR3 has 15 amino acids. CDR3 DNA: TGTGCCAGCAGCTCCAGCCCAGGGGGCGACTACGAGCAGTACTTC. This encodes CASSSSPGGDYEQYF.

V is TRBV7-3 and J is TRBJ1-2; D may be TRBD1 (5 bases). Germline values: CDR1 SGHTA, CDR2 FQGTGA. The CDR3 loop spans 13 amino acids. V gave up 5 bases and J gave up 4 bases, with 11 bases separating them. The CDR3, as DNA: TGTGCCAGCAGCGAGCAGGGAGTCTATGGCTACACCTTC. It translates to CASSEQGVYGYTF.

This clonotype came up a few times. This chain links TRBV6-5 with TRBJ1-4; D is unresolved. Germline CDR1 and CDR2: MNHEY and SVGAGI. V was clipped by 2 bases and J by 8 bases, with 9 bases between them. This CDR3 is built from 13 residues. In DNA form, the CDR3 reads TGTGCCAGCAGTTACAGTGTACGAGAAAAACTGTTTTTT. Translated, it gives CASSYSVREKLFF.

There are a few counts of this clonotype. The V and J genes are TRBV7-6 and TRBJ2-7; tentatively, D is TRBD1 (5 bases). V lost 2 bases and J lost 0, with 14 bases in between. Germline-derived CDR1 and CDR2 are SGHVS and FNYEAQ. This CDR3 has 16 amino acids. CDR3 protein: CASSLYPLDNSYEQYF. In DNA form, the CDR3 reads TGTGCCAGCAGCTTATATCCCCTGGACAACTCCTACGAGCAGTACTTC.

V is TRBV5-1 and J is TRBJ2-6; D may be TRBD2 (6 bases). Trimming left V 1 base short and J 0 bases short, with 26 bases between. CDR3 size: 22 residues. Per germline, CDR1 SGHRS and CDR2 YFSETQ. In nucleotides, the CDR3 is TGCGCCAGCAGCTTGCAATTTACCCCACTAGCTGGGAAGGTCTCTGGGGCCAACGTCCTGACTTTC. Translated, it gives CASSLQFTPLAGKVSGANVLTF.

This chain uses TRBV19 with TRBJ1-5; D remains unclear. V was shortened by 0 bases and J by 7 bases, with 16 bases between the two germline ends. The V gene's germline CDR1 is LNHDA and CDR2 SQIVND (reference sequence). CDR3 length: 16 amino acids. The CDR3 sequence is CASSIDFSGIGQPQHF. CDR3 nucleotides: TGTGCCAGTAGTATAGATTTCTCAGGTATTGGACAGCCCCAGCATTTT.

As DNA, the CDR3 is TGTGCCAGCATATATCCCTATGGCTACACCTTC. Encoded protein: CASIYPYGYTF. The J gene is TRBJ1-2, the V gene TRBV27, with unresolved D. V was clipped by 7 bases and J by 4 bases, with 7 bases between them. The CDR3 is 11 amino acids. The germline V gene has CDR1 MNHEY and CDR2 SMNVEV (reference sequence).

The rearrangement links TRBV6-1 to TRBJ1-6; D unclear. Trimming removed 6 bases at V and 10 bases at J, with 10 bases between. Germline V lookup: CDR1 MNHNS, CDR2 SASEGT. The CDR3 sequence is 12 residues long. CDR3 sequence reads: CASSRTTSPLHF. CDR3 sequence (DNA): TGTGCCAGCAGCCGGACGACCTCACCCCTCCACTTT.

V usage is TRBV6-1 and J usage is TRBJ1-2; D gene uncertain. The V and J ends lost 0 bases and 7 bases respectively, with 12 bases between them. CDR1 MNHNS and CDR2 SASEGT come from the germline V gene. The CDR3 contains 14 residues. The chain's CDR3 is CASSEAARERGYTF. CDR3 DNA: TGTGCCAGCAGTGAAGCTGCCCGGGAGCGTGGCTACACCTTC.

The V and J genes are TRBV5-1 and TRBJ2-3; 8 bases fit TRBD2. This CDR3 spans 14 amino acids. Germline V CDR1 and CDR2: SGHRS, YFSETQ. The V segment lost 8 bases and the J segment 5 bases; nucleotides outside the gene matches: 10. CDR3 protein: CASESGSSVDTQYF. In DNA, the CDR3 is TGCGCCAGTGAGAGCGGGAGTAGTGTAGATACGCAGTATTTT. Full variable domain (rest looked up from reference TRBV5-1 and TRBJ2-3): KAGVTQTPRYLIKTRGQQVTLSCSPISGHRSVSWYQQTPGQGLQFLFEYFSETQRNKGNFPGRFSGRQFSNSRSEMNVSTLELGDSALYLCASESGSSVDTQYFGPGTRLTVL.

The V and J genes are TRBV6-1 and TRBJ2-1; 8 bases align to TRBD2. This CDR3 is 15 amino acids long. Trimming cost V 3 bases and J 7 bases; bases outside gene matches: 8. In germline, CDR1 is MNHNS, CDR2 SASEGT. As DNA, the CDR3 is TGTGCCAGCAGTGAGTCTAGCGGGTTAAGGAATGAGCAGTTCTTC. Amino acid sequence: CASSESSGLRNEQFF.

The rearrangement links TRBV11-2 to TRBJ2-7; 12 nucleotides match TRBD2. With 4 bases clipped from V and 2 bases from J, the junction kept 15 bases outside the gene matches. The CDR3 has 19 residues. Germline V gene sequence: CDR1 SGHAT, CDR2 FQNNGV. CDR3: CASSSSTPRLAGVAYEQYF. Here the CDR3 DNA reads TGTGCCAGCAGCTCCTCCACCCCTAGACTAGCGGGAGTGGCCTACGAGCAGTACTTC.

This sequence joins TRBV14 and TRBJ2-7; no firm D call. CDR1 and CDR2 (germline): SGHDN, FVKESK. V was cut by 0 bases and J by 6 bases, with 12 bases left in between. The CDR3 sequence is 14 residues long. CDR3 in amino acids: CASSQDVQVGEQYF. CDR3 in DNA: TGTGCCAGCAGCCAAGATGTCCAGGTCGGCGAGCAGTACTTC.

This rearrangement joins TRBV6-1 to TRBJ1-5, with a possible D match to TRBD1 (5 bases). Per germline, CDR1 MNHNS and CDR2 SASEGT. Trimming took off 8 bases at V and 2 bases at J, with 19 bases between the two ends. The length of the CDR3 is 16 residues. Here the CDR3 reads CASGAREKGGNQPQHF. The CDR3 region has the DNA TGTGCCAGCGGGGCCAGGGAAAAAGGGGGCAATCAGCCCCAGCATTTT.

This clonotype occurred a few times. The V gene is TRBV20-1, the J gene TRBJ2-7; TRBD2 matches at 9 bases. Trimming at V came to 3 bases and at J to 2 bases, leaving 5 bases not matched to a gene. The CDR3 covers 14 residues. Germline CDR1 reads DFQATT; CDR2 reads SNEGSKA (reference sequence). The CDR3 is CSASRLAEPYEQYF. The DNA for the CDR3 is TGCAGTGCTAGCCGACTAGCGGAACCCTACGAGCAGTACTTC.

The chain links TRBV2 to TRBJ1-1; D gene ambiguous. The V end was cut by 3 bases, the J end by 3 bases, with 14 bases between. There are 15 residues in the CDR3. Germline V gene sequence: CDR1 SNHLY, CDR2 FYNNEI. The CDR3 DNA reads TGTGCCAGCAGTGATCGGCGGAGGTCAGACACTGAAGCTTTCTTT. Translated, it gives CASSDRRRSDTEAFF.

The DNA for the CDR3 is TGCAGCGTTGGACGACTAGCGGTTCTCACAGATACGCAGTATTTT. Its protein product is CSVGRLAVLTDTQYF. The chain has TRBV29-1 and TRBJ2-3; 9 nucleotides line up with TRBD2. Trimming took 4 bases from V and 2 from J; bases not matched to a gene: 7. Germline V gives CDR1 SQVTM, CDR2 ANQGSEA. The CDR3 is 15 amino acids.

This clonotype was observed many times. The chain uses TRBV3-1 and TRBJ2-7, with 14 bases aligning to TRBD2. J gave up 3 bases and V 3 bases, and 4 bases lay outside the gene matches. CDR1 and CDR2 from the germline V gene are LGHDT and YNNKEL (reference sequence). This CDR3 comprises 16 residues. The CDR3 reads CASSHPGTSGGYEQYF. For the CDR3, the DNA is TGTGCCAGCAGCCATCCCGGGACTAGCGGGGGCTACGAGCAGTACTTC.

This clonotype came up a few times. This CDR3 reads CSVAERGTPGEKLFF. Here the CDR3 DNA reads TGCAGCGTCGCAGAGCGGGGCACCCCTGGCGAAAAACTGTTTTTT. This chain connects TRBV29-1 to TRBJ1-4, with a weak D call TRBD1 (5 bases). The V gene's germline CDR1 is SQVTM and CDR2 ANQGSEA. CDR3 size: 15 residues. The V gene lost 6 bases and the J gene lost 8 bases, with 22 bases spanning the gap. The full variable domain, its missing parts supplied by reference TRBV29-1 and TRBJ1-4, is SAVISQKPSRDICQRGTSLTIQCQVDSQVTMMFWYRQQPGQSLTLIATANQGSEATYESGFVIDKFPISRPNLTFSTLTVSNMSPEDSSIYLCSVAERGTPGEKLFFGSGTQLSVL.